The 8 T cell receptor beta chains below all came from one sample that was sequenced in a study of cytomegalovirus exposure and HLA in healthy donors. Researchers ran the PCR with 60 Vbeta and 13 Jbeta primers. Clones were read by immunoSEQ multiplex PCR, and TCRdb kept only the in-frame ones, dropping some. The sample yields over 95,000 clones, 60% to 80% seen once. The material sequenced was PBMCs. These receptors were obtained from a woman aged 25 to 39 in good health and CMV-seropositive.

The chain uses TRBV4-2 and TRBJ2-3; D gene uncertain. Per the germline V gene, CDR1 is LGHNA and CDR2 is YNFKEQ. Between the trimmed V and J ends, which lost 5 bases and 0 bases, there was a span of 6 bases. This CDR3 is 13 amino acids long. This chain's CDR3 is CASSSYSTDTQYF. The CDR3 bases are TGTGCCAGCAGCTCCTACAGCACAGATACGCAGTATTTT.

The chain recombines TRBV7-9 with TRBJ1-1, with 9 bases matching TRBD1. There are 13 residues in the CDR3. The V gene's germline CDR1 is SEHNR and CDR2 FQNEAQ (reference sequence). The V segment lost 6 bases and the J segment 5 bases; nucleotides outside the gene matches: 4. For the CDR3, the DNA is TGTGCCAGCAGGCCGACAGGGGGGACTGAAGCTTTCTTT. It encodes CASRPTGGTEAFF.

The chain employs TRBV4-2 and TRBJ1-2, with TRBD1 identical over 7 bases. Germline lookup yields CDR1 LGHNA and CDR2 YNFKEQ. V gave up 3 bases and J gave up 4 bases; unmatched junction bases: 2. The CDR3 consists of 13 residues. CDR3 region: CASSHGTVYGYTF. CDR3 DNA: TGTGCCAGCAGCCACGGGACAGTCTATGGCTACACCTTC.

This clone was observed once. The chain recombines TRBV6-4 with TRBJ1-2; 11 bases match TRBD1. V trimming: 3 bases; J trimming: 4 bases; junction bases outside the gene matches: 7. Germline CDR1 MRHNA, CDR2 SNTAGT. The CDR3 length is 16 residues. The CDR3 DNA follows: TGTGCCAGCAGTGAATCGAGGGACAGGGGGATCTATGGCTACACCTTC. Amino acids: CASSESRDRGIYGYTF.

The gene calls are TRBV19 and TRBJ1-5; TRBD1 is a possible D gene (5 bases). The CDR3 spans 18 residues. Germline CDR1 LNHDA, CDR2 SQIVND (reference sequence). The V end lost 5 bases, the J end lost 6 bases, and 26 bases lay between the germline ends. The CDR3, as DNA: TGTGCCAGTAGTTCAATCCGAACCGGACGGGGGAGGGCTCAGCCCCAGCATTTT. Its protein is CASSSIRTGRGRAQPQHF. The entire variable domain, with the rest obtained from reference TRBV19 and TRBJ1-5, is as follows: DGGITQSPKYLFRKEGQNVTLSCEQNLNHDAMYWYRQDPGQGLRLIYYSQIVNDFQKGDIAEGYSVSREKKESFPLTVTSAQKNPTAFYLCASSSIRTGRGRAQPQHFGDGTRLSIL.

This rearrangement joins TRBV29-1 to TRBJ1-5; possible D gene TRBD1, 6 bases. Germline V CDR1 and CDR2: SQVTM, ANQGSEA. Trimming left V 0 bases short and J 0 bases short, with 21 bases between. The CDR3 has 19 amino acids. The chain's CDR3 is CSVEDRPDSVSFSNQPQHF. DNA for the CDR3: TGCAGCGTTGAAGATCGTCCGGACAGCGTAAGTTTTAGCAATCAGCCCCAGCATTTT.

This clone was recorded only once. J is TRBJ2-5 and V is TRBV29-1, with D possibly TRBD2 on 5 matching bases. The J call is in doubt because the DNA end fits TRBJ2-7 better. The CDR3 spans 13 residues. Germline CDR1 and CDR2: SQVTM and ANQGSEA. DNA for the CDR3: TGCAGCGTGAGGGCCTTCTCGGGCTACGAGCAGTACTTC. The encoded protein is CSVRAFSGYEQYF.

The J gene is TRBJ2-7, the V gene TRBV15; 8 nucleotides line up with TRBD2. The V gene's germline CDR1 is LNHNV and CDR2 YYDKDF (reference sequence). The CDR3 totals 17 residues. The ends lost 4 bases at V and 1 base at J; junction bases unmatched: 12. The CDR3 is CATSISSSGGTSYEQYF. DNA of the CDR3: TGTGCCACCAGCATTTCATCTTCGGGGGGGACGTCCTACGAGCAGTACTTC.